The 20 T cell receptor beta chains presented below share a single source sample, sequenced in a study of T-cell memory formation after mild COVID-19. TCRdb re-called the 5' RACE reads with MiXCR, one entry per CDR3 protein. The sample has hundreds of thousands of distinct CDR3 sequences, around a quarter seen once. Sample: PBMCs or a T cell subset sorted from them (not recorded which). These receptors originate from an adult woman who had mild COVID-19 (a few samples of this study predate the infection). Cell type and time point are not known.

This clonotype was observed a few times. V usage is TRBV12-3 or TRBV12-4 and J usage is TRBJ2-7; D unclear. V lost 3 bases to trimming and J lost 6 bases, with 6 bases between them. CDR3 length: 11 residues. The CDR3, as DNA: TGTGCCAGCAGTTTTAGGAGCGAGCAGTACTTC. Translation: CASSFRSEQYF.

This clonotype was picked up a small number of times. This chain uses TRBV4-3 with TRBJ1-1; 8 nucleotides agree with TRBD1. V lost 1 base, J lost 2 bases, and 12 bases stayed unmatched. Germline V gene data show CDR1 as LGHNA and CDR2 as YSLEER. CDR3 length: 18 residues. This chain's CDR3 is CASSQGGGATGANTEAFF. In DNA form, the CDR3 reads TGCGCCAGCAGCCAAGGAGGAGGGGCGACAGGGGCCAACACTGAAGCTTTCTTT.

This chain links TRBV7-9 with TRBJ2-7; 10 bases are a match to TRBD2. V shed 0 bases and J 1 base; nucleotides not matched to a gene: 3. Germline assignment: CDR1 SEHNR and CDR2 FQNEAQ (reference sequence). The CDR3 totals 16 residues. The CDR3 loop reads CASSLALAGGSYEQYF. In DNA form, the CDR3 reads TGTGCCAGCAGCTTAGCTTTAGCGGGAGGTTCCTACGAGCAGTACTTC.

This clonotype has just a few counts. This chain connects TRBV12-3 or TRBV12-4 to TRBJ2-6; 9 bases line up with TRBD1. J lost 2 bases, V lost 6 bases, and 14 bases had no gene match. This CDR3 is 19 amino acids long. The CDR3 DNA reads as TGTGCCAGCAGCCCAACCCGCCGGGACAGGGTTCCTGGGGCCAACGTCCTGACTTTC. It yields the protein CASSPTRRDRVPGANVLTF.

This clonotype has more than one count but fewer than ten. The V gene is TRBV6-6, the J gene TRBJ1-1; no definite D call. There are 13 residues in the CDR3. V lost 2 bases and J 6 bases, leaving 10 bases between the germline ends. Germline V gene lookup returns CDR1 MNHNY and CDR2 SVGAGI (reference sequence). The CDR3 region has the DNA TGTGCCAGCAGTTACCCCGGGGTGGCTGAAGCTTTCTTT. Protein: CASSYPGVAEAFF.

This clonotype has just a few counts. CDR3 nucleotides: TGCGCCAGCAGCTTGGCCCCCCATATGAACACTGAAGCTTTCTTT. This encodes CASSLAPHMNTEAFF. The chain employs TRBV5-1 and TRBJ1-1; the D is unclear. This CDR3 spans 15 amino acids. Trimming removed 0 bases at V and 0 bases at J, with 9 bases between. Germline CDR1 SGHRS, CDR2 YFSETQ. The variable domain in full, with the rest retrieved from reference TRBV5-1 and TRBJ1-1, is KAGVTQTPRYLIKTRGQQVTLSCSPISGHRSVSWYQQTPGQGLQFLFEYFSETQRNKGNFPGRFSGRQFSNSRSEMNVSTLELGDSALYLCASSLAPHMNTEAFFGQGTRLTVV.

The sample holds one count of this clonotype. CDR3 in amino acids: CASSETGATEAFF. The CDR3 nucleotides are TGTGCCAGCAGTGAAACAGGCGCCACTGAAGCTTTCTTT. The V call is TRBV2, the J call TRBJ1-1; weak D call: TRBD1 (5 bases). The CDR3 has 13 amino acids. The V gene lost 2 bases and the J gene lost 4 bases, with 8 bases spanning the gap. Germline V gives CDR1 SNHLY, CDR2 FYNNEI.

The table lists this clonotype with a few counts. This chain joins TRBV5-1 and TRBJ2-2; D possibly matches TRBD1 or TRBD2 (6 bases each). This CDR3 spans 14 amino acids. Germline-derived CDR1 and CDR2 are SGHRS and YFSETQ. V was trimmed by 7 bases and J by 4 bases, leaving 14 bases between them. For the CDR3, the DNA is TGCGCCAGCGGTACCGGGGGCCGCACCGGGGAGCTGTTTTTT. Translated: CASGTGGRTGELFF.

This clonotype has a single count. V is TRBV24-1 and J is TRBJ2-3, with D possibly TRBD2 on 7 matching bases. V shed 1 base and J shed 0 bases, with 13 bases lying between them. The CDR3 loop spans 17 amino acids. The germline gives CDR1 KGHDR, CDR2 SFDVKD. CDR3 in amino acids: CATSDFRSGTSTDTQYF. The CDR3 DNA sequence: TGTGCCACCAGTGATTTTCGCAGCGGGACAAGCACAGATACGCAGTATTTT.

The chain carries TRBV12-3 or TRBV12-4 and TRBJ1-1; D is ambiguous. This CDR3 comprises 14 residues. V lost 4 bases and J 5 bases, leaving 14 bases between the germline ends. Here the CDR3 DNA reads TGTGCCAGCAGTTGGGATAGGGAGTGGACTGAAGCTTTCTTT. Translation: CASSWDREWTEAFF.

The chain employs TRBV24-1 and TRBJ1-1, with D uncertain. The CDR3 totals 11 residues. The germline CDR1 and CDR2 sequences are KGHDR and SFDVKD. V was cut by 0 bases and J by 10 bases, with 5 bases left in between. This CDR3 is CATSDLRTAFF. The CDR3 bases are TGTGCCACCAGTGATTTGAGGACAGCTTTCTTT.

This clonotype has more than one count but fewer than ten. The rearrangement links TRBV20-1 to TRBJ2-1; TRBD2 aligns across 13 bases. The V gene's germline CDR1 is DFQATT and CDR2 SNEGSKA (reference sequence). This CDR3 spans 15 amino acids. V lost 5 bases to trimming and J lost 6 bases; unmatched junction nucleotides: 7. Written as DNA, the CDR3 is TGCAGTGCTCTTAAACTAGCGGGAGGGCCCAATGAGCAGTTCTTC. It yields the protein CSALKLAGGPNEQFF.

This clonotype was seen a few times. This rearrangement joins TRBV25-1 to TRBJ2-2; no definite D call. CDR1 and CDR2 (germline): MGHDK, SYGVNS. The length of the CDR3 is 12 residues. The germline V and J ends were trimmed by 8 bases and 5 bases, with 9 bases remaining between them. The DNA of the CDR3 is TGTGCCAGCCATCAGGAGACCGGGGAGCTGTTTTTT. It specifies CASHQETGELFF.

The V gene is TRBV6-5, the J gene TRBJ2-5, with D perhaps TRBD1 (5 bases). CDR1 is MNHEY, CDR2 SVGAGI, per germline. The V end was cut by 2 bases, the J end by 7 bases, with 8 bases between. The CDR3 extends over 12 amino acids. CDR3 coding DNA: TGTGCCAGCAGTTACACCACAGGGACCCAGTACTTC. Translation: CASSYTTGTQYF.

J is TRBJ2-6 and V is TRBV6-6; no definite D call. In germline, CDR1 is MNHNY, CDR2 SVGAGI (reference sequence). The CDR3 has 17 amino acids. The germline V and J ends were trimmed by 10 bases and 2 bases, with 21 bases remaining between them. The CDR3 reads CATQEPLAFPGANVLTF. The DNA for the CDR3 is TGTGCCACCCAAGAGCCCCTGGCCTTTCCTGGGGCCAACGTCCTGACTTTC.

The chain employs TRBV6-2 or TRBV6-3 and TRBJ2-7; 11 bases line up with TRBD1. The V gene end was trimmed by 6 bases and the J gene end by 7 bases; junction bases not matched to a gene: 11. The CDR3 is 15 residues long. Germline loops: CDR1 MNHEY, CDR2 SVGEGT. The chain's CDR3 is CASSDPGTGGEEQYF. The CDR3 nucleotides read TGTGCCAGCAGCGACCCAGGGACAGGGGGAGAAGAGCAGTACTTC.

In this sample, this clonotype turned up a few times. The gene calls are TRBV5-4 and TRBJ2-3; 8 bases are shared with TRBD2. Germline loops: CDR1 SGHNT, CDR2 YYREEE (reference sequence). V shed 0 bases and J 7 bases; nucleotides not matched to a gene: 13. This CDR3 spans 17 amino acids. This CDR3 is CASSLASGGGLSNTQYF. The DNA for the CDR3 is TGTGCCAGCAGCTTGGCCTCCGGGGGGGGCTTAAGTAATACGCAGTATTTT.

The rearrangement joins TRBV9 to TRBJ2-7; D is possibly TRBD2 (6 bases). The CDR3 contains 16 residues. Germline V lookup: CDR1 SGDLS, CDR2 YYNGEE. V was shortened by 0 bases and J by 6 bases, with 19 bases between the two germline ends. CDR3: CASSVAPLANSIEQYF. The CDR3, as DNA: TGTGCCAGCAGCGTAGCGCCACTAGCAAACTCCATCGAGCAGTACTTC.

In DNA form, the CDR3 reads TGCGCCAGCAGCTCCCTAGTGGACAGGGGGCCCCTTACTGAAGCTTTCTTT. This encodes CASSSLVDRGPLTEAFF. This chain links TRBV5-1 with TRBJ1-1; the match to TRBD1 covers 11 bases. J gave up 5 bases and V 3 bases, and 12 bases lay outside the gene matches. CDR3 length equals 17 residues. Germline loops: CDR1 SGHRS, CDR2 YFSETQ.

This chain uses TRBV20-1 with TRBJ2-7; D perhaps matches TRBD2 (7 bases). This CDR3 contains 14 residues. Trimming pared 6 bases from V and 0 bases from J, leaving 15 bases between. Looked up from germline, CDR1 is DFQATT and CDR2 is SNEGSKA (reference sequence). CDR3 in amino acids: CSAQGRGTSYEQYF. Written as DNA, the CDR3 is TGCAGTGCCCAGGGGCGGGGGACCTCCTACGAGCAGTACTTC.